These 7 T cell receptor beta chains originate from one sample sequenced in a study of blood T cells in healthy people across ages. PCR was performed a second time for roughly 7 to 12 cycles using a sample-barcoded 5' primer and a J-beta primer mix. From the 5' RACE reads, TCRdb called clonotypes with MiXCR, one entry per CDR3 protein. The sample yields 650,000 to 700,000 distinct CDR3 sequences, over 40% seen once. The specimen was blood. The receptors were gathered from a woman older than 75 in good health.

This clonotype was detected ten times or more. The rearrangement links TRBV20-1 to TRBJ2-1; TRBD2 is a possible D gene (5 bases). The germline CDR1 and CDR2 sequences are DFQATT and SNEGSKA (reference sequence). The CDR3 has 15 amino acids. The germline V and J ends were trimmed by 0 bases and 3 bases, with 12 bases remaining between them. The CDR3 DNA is TGCAGTGCTAGAGATATTGGGAGTCTCTACAATGAGCAGTTCTTC. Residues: CSARDIGSLYNEQFF.

The CDR3 here is CASSQDPGIYGYTF. The CDR3 nucleotides are TGTGCCAGCAGCCAAGATCCGGGCATCTATGGCTACACCTTC. This sequence joins TRBV4-2 and TRBJ1-2; no firm D call. V was shortened by 0 bases and J by 4 bases, with 9 bases between the two germline ends. The CDR3 runs 14 residues. CDR1 LGHNA and CDR2 YNFKEQ come from the germline V gene.

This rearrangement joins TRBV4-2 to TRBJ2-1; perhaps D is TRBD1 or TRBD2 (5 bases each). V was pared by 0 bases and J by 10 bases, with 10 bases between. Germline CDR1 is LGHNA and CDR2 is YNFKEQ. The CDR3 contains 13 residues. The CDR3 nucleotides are TGTGCCAGCAGCCAAGATAGGGGCGGGGAGCAGTTCTTC. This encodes CASSQDRGGEQFF.

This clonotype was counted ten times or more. CDR3: CASSSAYNEQFF. CDR3 coding DNA: TGTGCCAGCAGCTCAGCCTACAATGAGCAGTTCTTC. V gene TRBV6-2 or TRBV6-3 combines with J gene TRBJ2-1; D gene ambiguous. CDR3 length equals 12 residues. V lost 6 bases, J lost 2 bases, and 5 bases lay in between. Germline V CDR1 and CDR2: MNHEY, SVGEGT.

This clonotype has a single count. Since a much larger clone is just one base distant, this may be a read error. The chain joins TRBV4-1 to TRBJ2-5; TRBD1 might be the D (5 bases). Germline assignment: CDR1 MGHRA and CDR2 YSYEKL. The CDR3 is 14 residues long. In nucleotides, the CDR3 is TGCGCCGGCAGCCAAGCACGCAGGGAAGAGACCCAGTACTTC. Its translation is CAGSQARREETQYF.

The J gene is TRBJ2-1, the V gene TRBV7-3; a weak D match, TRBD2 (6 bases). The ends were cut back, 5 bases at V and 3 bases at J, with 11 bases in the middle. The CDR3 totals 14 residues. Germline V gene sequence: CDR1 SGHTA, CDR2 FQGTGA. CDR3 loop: CASSAPGLYNEQFF. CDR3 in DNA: TGTGCCAGCAGCGCTCCGGGACTCTACAATGAGCAGTTCTTC.

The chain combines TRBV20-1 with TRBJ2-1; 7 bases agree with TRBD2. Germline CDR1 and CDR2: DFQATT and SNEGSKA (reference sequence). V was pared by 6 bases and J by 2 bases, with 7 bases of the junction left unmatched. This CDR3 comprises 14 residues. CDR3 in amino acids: CSAYRGVTYNEQFF. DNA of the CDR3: TGCAGTGCCTACCGGGGGGTAACCTACAATGAGCAGTTCTTC.